The text below deals with one T cell receptor beta chain. Its antigen is not known. This entry belongs to a study of cytotoxic CD8 clonotypes in ibrutinib-treated CLL. Study findings and constraints: Samples from sustained-remission and progressing patients were taken at different times. The clonality went up when patients responded to ibrutinib and dropped back toward baseline at progression. Relative to age-matched healthy donors, clonality at baseline was higher, and it tracked circulating CD8+ T-cell counts.

With sequencing, the targeted depth ranged from 1 in 200,000 to 1 in 1 million T cells. Sequencing was performed with immunoSEQ multiplex PCR; in TCRdb, only in-frame clones are kept and a portion is missing. Here the sample spans nearly 100,000 clones, 70% to 80% being singletons. The CDR3 runs to 14 residues. CDR1 and CDR2 (germline): LGHNA, YSLEER. Trimming cost V 0 bases and J 6 bases, with 11 bases left between them. The chain joins TRBV4-3 to TRBJ1-2; D gene uncertain. The sequencing used PBMCs, collected after 12 months of ibrutinib treatment. The receptor comes from a human donor with chronic lymphocytic leukemia. The CDR3 region is CASSQDRTSDGYTF. CDR3 nucleotides: TGCGCCAGCAGCCAAGATAGGACGTCTGATGGCTACACCTTC.